The next 25 T cell receptor beta chains were all read from a single sample in a study of Ad26.COV2.S vaccination and SARS-CoV-2 variants. TCRdb's copy holds only in-frame clones and misses some; the assay was immunoSEQ multiplex PCR. Among some 290,000 clones listed, around 84% were seen once. Treatment meaning: around 19 received Ad26.COV2.S at low or high dose, single or two shots; about 5 received placebo; per-sample allocation not given. Collection of samples fell on day 63 after the first vaccine or placebo injection. Sample: peripheral blood, taken in a trial of Ad26.COV2.S vaccine versus placebo. All receptors derive from a person aged 18-65 years who received the Ad26.COV2.S COVID-19 vaccine or a placebo.

This chain joins TRBV7-2 and TRBJ1-5; D call uncertain. CDR1 and CDR2 (germline): SGHTA, FQGNSA. Trimming left V 6 bases short and J 3 bases short, with 9 bases between. CDR3 length: 13 residues. This chain's CDR3 is CASRLDLNQPQHF. For the CDR3, the DNA is TGTGCCAGCAGACTCGACCTCAATCAGCCCCAGCATTTT.

This chain links TRBV19 with TRBJ2-3; 13 nucleotides line up with TRBD2. Germline V CDR1 and CDR2: LNHDA, SQIVND (reference sequence). This CDR3 is 15 amino acids long. J gave up 0 bases and V 9 bases, and 3 bases lay outside the gene matches. For the CDR3, the DNA is TGTGCCAGACTAGCGGGGGGGCTCAGCACAGATACGCAGTATTTT. Amino acid sequence: CARLAGGLSTDTQYF.

The chain joins TRBV19 to TRBJ1-6; no reliable D call. Germline V CDR1 and CDR2: LNHDA, SQIVND (reference sequence). The CDR3 consists of 17 residues. V was clipped by 0 bases and J by 12 bases, with 21 bases between them. The CDR3 sequence is CASSIERGRNSWIPLHF. CDR3 DNA sequence: TGTGCCAGTAGTATAGAACGGGGTAGGAACTCGTGGATACCCCTCCACTTT.

The J gene is TRBJ1-2, the V gene TRBV4-1, with a weak D call TRBD1 (6 bases). Trimming took off 4 bases at V and 1 base at J, with 10 bases between the two ends. The germline V gene has CDR1 MGHRA and CDR2 YSYEKL. The CDR3 is 14 amino acids. The CDR3 region is CASSRGDNNYGYTF. The CDR3 nucleotides are TGCGCCAGCAGCCGAGGGGACAATAACTATGGCTACACCTTC.

The chain is built from TRBV5-1 and TRBJ2-1; 7 bases align to TRBD1. The CDR3 runs to 15 residues. J was trimmed by 5 bases and V by 4 bases; bases with no gene match: 9. In germline, CDR1 is SGHRS, CDR2 YFSETQ. The CDR3 DNA follows: TGCGCCAGCAGCCCGCATGACGGGACAGACAATGAGCAGTTCTTC. Translating gives CASSPHDGTDNEQFF. Complete variable domain (other parts from reference TRBV5-1 and TRBJ2-1): KAGVTQTPRYLIKTRGQQVTLSCSPISGHRSVSWYQQTPGQGLQFLFEYFSETQRNKGNFPGRFSGRQFSNSRSEMNVSTLELGDSALYLCASSPHDGTDNEQFFGPGTRLTVL.

Worth noting for this clone: Other DNA sequences from this sample encode an identical CDR3 as well. This chain joins TRBV7-9 and TRBJ1-1; the match to TRBD1 covers 8 bases. This CDR3 comprises 14 residues. V shed 2 bases and J 1 base; nucleotides not matched to a gene: 0. The germline V gene has CDR1 SEHNR and CDR2 FQNEAQ (reference sequence). The CDR3 nucleotides read TGTGCCAGCAGCTTACAGGGGGCGAACACTGAAGCTTTCTTT. Its protein product is CASSLQGANTEAFF. Filled out from reference TRBV7-9 and TRBJ1-1, the complete variable domain reads DTGVSQNPRHKITKRGQNVTFRCDPISEHNRLYWYRQTLGQGPEFLTYFQNEAQLEKSRLLSDRFSAERPKGSFSTLEIQRTEQGDSAMYLCASSLQGANTEAFFGQGTRLTVV.

This sequence joins TRBV5-1 and TRBJ2-5; D may be TRBD1 (5 bases). Germline CDR1 and CDR2: SGHRS and YFSETQ. The CDR3 totals 15 residues. V was shortened by 1 base and J by 4 bases, with 14 bases between the two germline ends. This CDR3 reads CASSLSLGARETQYF. CDR3 nucleotides: TGCGCCAGCAGCTTGTCACTTGGGGCAAGAGAGACCCAGTACTTC.

The chain uses TRBV2 and TRBJ1-3; TRBD1 matches at 10 bases. Germline lookup yields CDR1 SNHLY and CDR2 FYNNEI. The CDR3 runs 15 residues. Trimming cost V 8 bases and J 3 bases; bases outside gene matches: 7. CDR3 in DNA: TGTGCCAGCCGGGACAGGGGTTCAGGTGGAAACACCATATATTTT. As protein: CASRDRGSGGNTIYF.

V gene TRBV9 combines with J gene TRBJ1-6; perhaps TRBD1 as D (5 bases). CDR3 length equals 13 residues. CDR1 and CDR2 from the germline V gene are SGDLS and YYNGEE. With 0 bases removed from V and 10 bases from J, the gap between germline ends came to 8 bases. The CDR3 reads CASSVVGGSPLHF. The CDR3 DNA reads TGTGCCAGCAGCGTAGTGGGGGGGTCACCCCTCCACTTT. The variable domain in full, with the rest retrieved from reference TRBV9 and TRBJ1-6, is DSGVTQTPKHLITATGQRVTLRCSPRSGDLSVYWYQQSLDQGLQFLIQYYNGEERAKGNILERFSAQQFPDLHSELNLSSLELGDSALYFCASSVVGGSPLHFGNGTRLTVT.

The chain employs TRBV7-2 and TRBJ2-1; possible D gene TRBD2, 6 bases. CDR3 length equals 13 residues. Trimming took 5 bases from V and 10 from J, leaving 15 bases between them. Germline V gene sequence: CDR1 SGHTA, CDR2 FQGNSA. The CDR3, as DNA: TGTGCCAGCAGCGAACAACGGGGGAAGGAGCAGTTCTTC. Translated: CASSEQRGKEQFF.

The chain couples TRBV4-2 to TRBJ2-7; perhaps TRBD2 as D (7 bases). There are 15 residues in the CDR3. CDR1 LGHNA and CDR2 YNFKEQ come from the germline V gene. V dropped 4 bases and J dropped 2 bases, with 15 bases sitting between them. The CDR3, as DNA: TGTGCCAGCAGCCCCGGGGGGCCCGTGGCCTACGAGCAGTACTTC. This gives the protein CASSPGGPVAYEQYF.

The rearrangement uses TRBV18 and TRBJ1-1; no reliable D call. Trimming took 3 bases from V and 0 from J, leaving 5 bases between them. CDR1 is KGHSH, CDR2 LQKENI, per germline. The CDR3 has 13 residues. CDR3 in DNA: TGTGCCAGCTCACCCCAGATGAACACTGAAGCTTTCTTT. Protein sequence: CASSPQMNTEAFF.

This clone was picked up a small number of times. This chain uses TRBV5-6 with TRBJ1-6, with TRBD1 matching over 11 bases. Germline V gene data show CDR1 as SGHDT and CDR2 as YYEEEE. J was trimmed by 7 bases and V by 1 base; bases with no gene match: 4. The CDR3 has 16 residues. The CDR3 loop is CASSLWTGGSNSPLHF. DNA for the CDR3: TGTGCCAGCAGCTTGTGGACAGGGGGCTCCAATTCACCCCTCCACTTT.

This clone appeared a single time. This sequence joins TRBV7-2 and TRBJ2-1, with D tentatively TRBD1 (6 bases). The CDR3 extends over 13 amino acids. Germline CDR1 reads SGHTA; CDR2 reads FQGNSA. V was pared by 2 bases and J by 12 bases, with 14 bases between. The CDR3 nucleotides are TGTGCCAGCAGCTTAATGCCCAGGGGTGTGCAGTTCTTC. Translating it yields CASSLMPRGVQFF. Complete variable domain (other parts from reference TRBV7-2 and TRBJ2-1): GAGVSQSPSNKVTEKGKDVELRCDPISGHTALYWYRQSLGQGLEFLIYFQGNSAPDKSGLPSDRFSAERTGGSVSTLTIQRTQQEDSAVYLCASSLMPRGVQFFGPGTRLTVL.

The chain carries TRBV5-8 and TRBJ1-6, with no clear D. The length of the CDR3 is 15 residues. V dropped 4 bases and J dropped 2 bases, with 10 bases sitting between them. Germline-derived CDR1 and CDR2 are SGHTS and YDEGEE. The DNA for the CDR3 is TGTGCCAGCAGCGGCCGGGGAGCCTATAATTCACCCCTCCACTTT. Its translation is CASSGRGAYNSPLHF.

This clone appeared once. The genes are TRBV5-4 and TRBJ1-3; D not resolved. Trimming removed 1 base at V and 0 bases at J, with 11 bases between. Germline assignment: CDR1 SGHNT and CDR2 YYREEE (reference sequence). The CDR3 extends over 16 amino acids. The CDR3 sequence is CASSLFRESSGNTIYF. CDR3 nucleotides: TGTGCCAGCAGCTTGTTTCGGGAGAGCTCTGGAAACACCATATATTTT.

The CDR3 sequence is CASSPGGLGNTEAFF. The DNA for the CDR3 is TGCGCCAGCAGCCCCGGGGGGCTCGGGAACACTGAAGCTTTCTTT. The chain uses TRBV5-1 and TRBJ1-1; perhaps TRBD1 as D (6 bases). CDR3 length equals 15 residues. Trimming stripped 4 bases from V and 1 base from J, with 14 bases between. Germline CDR1 reads SGHRS; CDR2 reads YFSETQ.

In nucleotides, the CDR3 is TGTGCCAGCAGTTACTCTTTCGGGGGGGCCGATGAGCAGTTCTTC. Residues: CASSYSFGGADEQFF. The chain is built from TRBV6-5 and TRBJ2-1, with 8 bases identical to TRBD2. This CDR3 has 15 residues. Germline CDR1 MNHEY, CDR2 SVGAGI. V lost 0 bases and J lost 8; bases outside the gene matches: 6.

This clone was counted once. V is TRBV18 and J is TRBJ2-7; D is unclear. This CDR3 has 12 amino acids. Germline CDR1 and CDR2: KGHSH and LQKENI. The V and J ends lost 5 bases and 3 bases respectively, with 8 bases between them. The CDR3 nucleotides are TGTGCCAGCTCATCTCCAAGCTACGAGCAGTACTTC. It encodes CASSSPSYEQYF.

The chain links TRBV30 to TRBJ1-1; D is perhaps TRBD1 (5 bases). The CDR3 consists of 12 residues. Germline V gene lookup returns CDR1 GTSNPN and CDR2 SVGIG (reference sequence). The V gene lost 5 bases and the J gene lost 10 bases, with 17 bases spanning the gap. Written as DNA, the CDR3 is TGTGCCTGGGCCCGGGGGGGACGGAGAGCTTTCTTT. Residues: CAWARGGRRAFF.

The chain combines TRBV7-8 with TRBJ2-1; D is uncertain. V was cut by 3 bases and J by 9 bases, with 12 bases left in between. Per the germline V gene, CDR1 is SGHVS and CDR2 is FQNEAQ. CDR3 size: 13 residues. CDR3 nucleotide sequence: TGTGCCAGCAGCTTGTCGGGTCGGAGTGAGCAGTTCTTC. This encodes CASSLSGRSEQFF.

This rearrangement joins TRBV29-1 to TRBJ2-7, with 15 bases aligning to TRBD2. The germline gives CDR1 SQVTM, CDR2 ANQGSEA. Trimming cost V 4 bases and J 4 bases; bases outside gene matches: 2. There are 14 residues in the CDR3. The CDR3, as DNA: TGCAGCGTTGGTGGACTAGCGGGGGGGTACGAGCAGTACTTC. Amino acid sequence: CSVGGLAGGYEQYF.

The chain couples TRBV10-1 to TRBJ2-2, with TRBD1 matching 8 bases. The CDR3 has 15 amino acids. V shed 5 bases and J 6 bases; nucleotides not matched to a gene: 8. Germline V CDR1 and CDR2: WNHNN, SYGVQD (reference sequence). The CDR3 DNA reads TGCGCCAGCAGTTCCGGCACGACAGGGGCCGGGGAGCTGTTTTTT. Its translation: CASSSGTTGAGELFF.

Only one count was recorded for this clone. V and J are TRBV3-1 (or the pseudogene TRBV3-2) and TRBJ1-1; 9 nucleotides line up with TRBD1. Germline CDR1 and CDR2: LGHDT and YNNKEL (reference sequence). J lost 4 bases, V lost 5 bases, and 11 bases had no gene match. The CDR3 loop spans 16 amino acids. This CDR3 reads CASSSPQTGGLTEAFF. The DNA for the CDR3 is TGTGCCAGCAGCTCGCCTCAGACAGGGGGTCTCACTGAAGCTTTCTTT.

The J gene is TRBJ2-5, the V gene TRBV5-1, with 8 bases identical to TRBD1. Germline-derived CDR1 and CDR2 are SGHRS and YFSETQ. J gave up 5 bases and V 4 bases, and 7 bases lay outside the gene matches. The CDR3 length is 14 residues. CDR3 bases: TGCGCCAGCAGCCCAGGGGGCTCGGGGGAGACCCAGTACTTC. Translating gives CASSPGGSGETQYF. Based on the CDR3 plus reference TRBV5-1 and TRBJ2-5, the full variable domain is KAGVTQTPRYLIKTRGQQVTLSCSPISGHRSVSWYQQTPGQGLQFLFEYFSETQRNKGNFPGRFSGRQFSNSRSEMNVSTLELGDSALYLCASSPGGSGETQYFGPGTRLLVL.